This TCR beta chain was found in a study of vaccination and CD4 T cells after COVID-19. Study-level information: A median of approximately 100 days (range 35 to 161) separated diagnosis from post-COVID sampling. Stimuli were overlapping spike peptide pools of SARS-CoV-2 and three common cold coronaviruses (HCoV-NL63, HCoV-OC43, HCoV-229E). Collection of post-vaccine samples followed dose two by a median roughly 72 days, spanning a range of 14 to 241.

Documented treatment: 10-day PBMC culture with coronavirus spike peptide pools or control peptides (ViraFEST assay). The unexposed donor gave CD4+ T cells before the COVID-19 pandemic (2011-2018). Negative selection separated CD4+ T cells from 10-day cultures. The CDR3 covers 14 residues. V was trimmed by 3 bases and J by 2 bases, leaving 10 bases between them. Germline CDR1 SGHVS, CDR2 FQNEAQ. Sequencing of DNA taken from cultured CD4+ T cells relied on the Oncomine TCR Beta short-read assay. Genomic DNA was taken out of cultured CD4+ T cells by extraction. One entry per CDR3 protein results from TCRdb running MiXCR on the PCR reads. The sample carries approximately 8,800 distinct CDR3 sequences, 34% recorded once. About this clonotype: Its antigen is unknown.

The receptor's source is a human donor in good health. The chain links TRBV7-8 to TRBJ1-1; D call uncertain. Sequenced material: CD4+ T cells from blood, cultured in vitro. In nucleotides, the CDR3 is TGTGCCAGCAGCTTCTTGTCAGTCAACACTGAAGCTTTCTTT. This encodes CASSFLSVNTEAFF.